The T cell receptor beta chain described here comes from a study of vaccination effects on CD4 cells after COVID-19. Measured with immunoSEQ multiplex PCR; TCRdb has only the in-frame clones, and not every one. The sample includes tens of thousands of clones, roughly two thirds of them seen just once. Peptide-pool stimulation followed by sequencing identified expanded antigen-specific CD4+ clonotypes in the ViraFEST assay. Subsequent to roughly 9 days of culture, CD4+ T cells were isolated. It was two doses of either the BNT162b2 or mRNA-1273 vaccine that participants received. From germline, CDR1 is LGHDT and CDR2 YNNKEL (reference sequence). Trimming stripped 10 bases from V and 6 bases from J, with 21 bases between. This CDR3 comprises 15 residues. The sample holds a few counts of this clone. What it binds is unknown.

The material sequenced was CD4+ T cells from PBMCs cultured with HCoV-229E spike peptides, taken after COVID-19 vaccination. The chain links TRBV3-1 (or the pseudogene TRBV3-2) to TRBJ2-2; D assignment may be TRBD1 or TRBD2 (6 bases each). The receptor comes from a human donor who received a COVID-19 vaccine. The CDR3 is CATSAQGGTPGELFF. CDR3 coding DNA: TGTGCCACCTCGGCGCAAGGGGGGACACCCGGGGAGCTGTTTTTT.